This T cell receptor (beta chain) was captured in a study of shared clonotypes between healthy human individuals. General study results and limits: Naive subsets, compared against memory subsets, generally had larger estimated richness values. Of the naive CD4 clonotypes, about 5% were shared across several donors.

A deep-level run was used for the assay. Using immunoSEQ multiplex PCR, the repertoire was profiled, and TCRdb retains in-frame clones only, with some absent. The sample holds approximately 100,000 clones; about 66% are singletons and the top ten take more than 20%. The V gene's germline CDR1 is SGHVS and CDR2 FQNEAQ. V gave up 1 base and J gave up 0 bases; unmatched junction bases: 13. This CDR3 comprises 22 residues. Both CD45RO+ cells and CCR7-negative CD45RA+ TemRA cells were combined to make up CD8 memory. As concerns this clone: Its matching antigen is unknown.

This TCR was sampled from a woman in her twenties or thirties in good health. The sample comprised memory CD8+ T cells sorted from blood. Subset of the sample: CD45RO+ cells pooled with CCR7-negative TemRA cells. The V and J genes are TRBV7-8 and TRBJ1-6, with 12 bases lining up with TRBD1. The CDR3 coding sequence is TGTGCCAGCAGCTTAGATCCGGGACAGGGGGCCCTAGCGAGCTCCTATAATTCACCCCTCCACTTT. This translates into CASSLDPGQGALASSYNSPLHF.